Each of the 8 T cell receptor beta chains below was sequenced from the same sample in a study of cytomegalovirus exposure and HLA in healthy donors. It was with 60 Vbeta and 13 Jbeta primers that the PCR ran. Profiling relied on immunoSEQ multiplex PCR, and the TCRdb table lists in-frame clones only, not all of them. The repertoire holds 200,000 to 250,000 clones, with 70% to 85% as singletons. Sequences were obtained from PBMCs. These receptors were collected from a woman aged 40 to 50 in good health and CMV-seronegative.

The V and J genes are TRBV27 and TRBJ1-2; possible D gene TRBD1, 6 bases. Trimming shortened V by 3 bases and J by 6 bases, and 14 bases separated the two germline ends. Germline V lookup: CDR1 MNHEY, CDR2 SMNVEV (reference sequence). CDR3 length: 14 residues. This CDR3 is CASSFGGAGNGYTF. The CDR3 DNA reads TGTGCCAGCAGTTTCGGGGGGGCTGGTAATGGCTACACCTTC.

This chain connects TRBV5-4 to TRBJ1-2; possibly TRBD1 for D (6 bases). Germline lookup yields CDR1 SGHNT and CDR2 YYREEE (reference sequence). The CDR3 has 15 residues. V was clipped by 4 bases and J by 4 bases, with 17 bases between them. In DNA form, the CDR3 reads TGTGCCAGCAGCACACAGGGTAAGGACGGCTATGGCTACACCTTC. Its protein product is CASSTQGKDGYGYTF.

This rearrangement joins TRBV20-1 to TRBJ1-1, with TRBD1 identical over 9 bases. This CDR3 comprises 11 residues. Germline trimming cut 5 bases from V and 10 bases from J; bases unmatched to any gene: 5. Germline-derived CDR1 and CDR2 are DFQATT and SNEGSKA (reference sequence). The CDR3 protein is CSARQGVRAFF. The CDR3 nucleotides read TGCAGTGCTCGACAGGGGGTACGAGCTTTCTTT.

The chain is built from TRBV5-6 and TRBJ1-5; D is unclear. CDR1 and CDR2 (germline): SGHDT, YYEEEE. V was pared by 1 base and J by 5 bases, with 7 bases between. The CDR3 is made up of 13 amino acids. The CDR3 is CASSLSGDQPQHF. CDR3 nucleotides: TGTGCCAGCAGCTTGAGCGGGGATCAGCCCCAGCATTTT. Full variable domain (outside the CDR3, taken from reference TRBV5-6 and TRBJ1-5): DAGVTQSPTHLIKTRGQQVTLRCSPKSGHDTVSWYQQALGQGPQFIFQYYEEEERQRGNFPDRFSGHQFPNYSSELNVNALLLGDSALYLCASSLSGDQPQHFGDGTRLSIL.

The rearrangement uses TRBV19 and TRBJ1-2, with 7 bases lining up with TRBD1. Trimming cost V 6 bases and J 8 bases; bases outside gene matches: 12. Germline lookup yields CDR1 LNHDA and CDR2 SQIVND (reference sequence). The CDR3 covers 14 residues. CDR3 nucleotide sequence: TGTGCCAGTAGCCCGACCCATGACAGGGAGGGCTACACCTTC. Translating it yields CASSPTHDREGYTF.

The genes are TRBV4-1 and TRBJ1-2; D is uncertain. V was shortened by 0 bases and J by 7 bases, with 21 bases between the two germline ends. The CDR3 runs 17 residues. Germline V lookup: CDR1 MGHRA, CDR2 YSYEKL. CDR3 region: CASSQEVLTSGRAGYTF. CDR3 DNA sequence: TGCGCCAGCAGCCAAGAGGTTCTTACTTCTGGGCGGGCTGGCTACACCTTC.

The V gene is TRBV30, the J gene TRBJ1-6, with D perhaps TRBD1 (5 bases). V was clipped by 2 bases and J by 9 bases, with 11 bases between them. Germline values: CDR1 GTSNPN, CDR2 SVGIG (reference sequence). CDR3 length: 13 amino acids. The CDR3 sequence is CAWSSGVASPLHF. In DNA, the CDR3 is TGTGCCTGGAGTTCGGGGGTGGCTTCACCCCTCCACTTT. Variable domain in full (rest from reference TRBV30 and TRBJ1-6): SQTIHQWPATLVQPVGSPLSLECTVEGTSNPNLYWYRQAAGRGLQLLFYSVGIGQISSEVPQNLSASRPQDRQFILSSKKLLLSDSGFYLCAWSSGVASPLHFGNGTRLTVT.

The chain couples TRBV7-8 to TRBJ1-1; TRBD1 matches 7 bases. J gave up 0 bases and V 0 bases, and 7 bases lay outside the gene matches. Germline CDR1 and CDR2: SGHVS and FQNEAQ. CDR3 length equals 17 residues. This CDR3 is CASSLAQGGILNTEAFF. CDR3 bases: TGTGCCAGCAGCTTAGCTCAGGGGGGCATCCTGAACACTGAAGCTTTCTTT.